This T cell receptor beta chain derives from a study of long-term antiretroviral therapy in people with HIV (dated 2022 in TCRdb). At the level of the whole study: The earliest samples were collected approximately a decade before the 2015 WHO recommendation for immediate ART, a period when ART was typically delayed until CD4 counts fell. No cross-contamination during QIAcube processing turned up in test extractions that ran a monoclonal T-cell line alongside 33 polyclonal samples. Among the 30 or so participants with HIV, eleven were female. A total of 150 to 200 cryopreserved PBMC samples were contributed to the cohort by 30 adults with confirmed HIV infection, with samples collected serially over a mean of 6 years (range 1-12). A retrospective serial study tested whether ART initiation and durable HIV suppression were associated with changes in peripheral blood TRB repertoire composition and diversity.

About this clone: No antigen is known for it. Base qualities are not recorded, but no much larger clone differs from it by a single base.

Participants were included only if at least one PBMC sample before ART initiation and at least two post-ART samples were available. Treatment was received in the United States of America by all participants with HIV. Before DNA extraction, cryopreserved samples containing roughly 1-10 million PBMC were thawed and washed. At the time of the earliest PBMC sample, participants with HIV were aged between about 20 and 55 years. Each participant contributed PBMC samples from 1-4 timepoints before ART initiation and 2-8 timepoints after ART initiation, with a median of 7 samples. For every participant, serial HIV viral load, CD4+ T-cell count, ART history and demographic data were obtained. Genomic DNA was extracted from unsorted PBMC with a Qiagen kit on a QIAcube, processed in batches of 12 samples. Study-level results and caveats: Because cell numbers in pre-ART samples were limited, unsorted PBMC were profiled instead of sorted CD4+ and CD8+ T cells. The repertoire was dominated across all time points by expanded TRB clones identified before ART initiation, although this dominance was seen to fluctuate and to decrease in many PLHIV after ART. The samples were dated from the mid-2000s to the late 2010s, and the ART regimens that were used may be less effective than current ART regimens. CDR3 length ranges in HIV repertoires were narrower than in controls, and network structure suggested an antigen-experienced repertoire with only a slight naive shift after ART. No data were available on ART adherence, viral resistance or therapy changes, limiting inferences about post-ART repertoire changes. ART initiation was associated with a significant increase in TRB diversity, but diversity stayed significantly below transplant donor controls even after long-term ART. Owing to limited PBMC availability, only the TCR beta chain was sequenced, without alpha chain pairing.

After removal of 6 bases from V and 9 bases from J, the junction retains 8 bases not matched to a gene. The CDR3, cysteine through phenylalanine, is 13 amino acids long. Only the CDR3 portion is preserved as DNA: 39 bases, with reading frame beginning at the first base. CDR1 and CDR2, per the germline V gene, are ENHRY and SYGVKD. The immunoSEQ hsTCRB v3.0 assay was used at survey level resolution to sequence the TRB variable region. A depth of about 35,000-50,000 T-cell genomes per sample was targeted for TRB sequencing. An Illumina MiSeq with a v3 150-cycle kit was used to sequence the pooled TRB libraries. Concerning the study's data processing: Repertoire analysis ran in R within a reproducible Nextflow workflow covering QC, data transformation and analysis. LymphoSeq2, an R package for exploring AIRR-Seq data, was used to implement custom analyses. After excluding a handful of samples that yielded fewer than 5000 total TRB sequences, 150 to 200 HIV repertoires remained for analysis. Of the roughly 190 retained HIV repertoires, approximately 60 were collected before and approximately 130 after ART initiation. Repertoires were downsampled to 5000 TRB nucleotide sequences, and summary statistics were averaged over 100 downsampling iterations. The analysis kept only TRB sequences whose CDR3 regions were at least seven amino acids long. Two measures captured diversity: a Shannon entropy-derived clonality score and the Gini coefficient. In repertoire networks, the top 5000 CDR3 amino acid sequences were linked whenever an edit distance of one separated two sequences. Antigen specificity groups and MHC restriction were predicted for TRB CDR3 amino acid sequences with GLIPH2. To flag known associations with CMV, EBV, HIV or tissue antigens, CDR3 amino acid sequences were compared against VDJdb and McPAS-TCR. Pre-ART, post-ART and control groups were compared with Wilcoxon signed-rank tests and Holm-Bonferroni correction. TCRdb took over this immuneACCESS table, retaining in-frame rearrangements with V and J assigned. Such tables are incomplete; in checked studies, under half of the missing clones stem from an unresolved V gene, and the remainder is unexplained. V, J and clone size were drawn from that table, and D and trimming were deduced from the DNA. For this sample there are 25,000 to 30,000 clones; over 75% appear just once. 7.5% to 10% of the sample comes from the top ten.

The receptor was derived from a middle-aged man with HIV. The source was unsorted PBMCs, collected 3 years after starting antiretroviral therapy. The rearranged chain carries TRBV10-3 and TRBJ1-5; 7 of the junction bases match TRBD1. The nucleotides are TGTGCCATCAGAACAGGGGCGGAGGGGCCCCAGCATTTT. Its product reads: CAIRTGAEGPQHF.